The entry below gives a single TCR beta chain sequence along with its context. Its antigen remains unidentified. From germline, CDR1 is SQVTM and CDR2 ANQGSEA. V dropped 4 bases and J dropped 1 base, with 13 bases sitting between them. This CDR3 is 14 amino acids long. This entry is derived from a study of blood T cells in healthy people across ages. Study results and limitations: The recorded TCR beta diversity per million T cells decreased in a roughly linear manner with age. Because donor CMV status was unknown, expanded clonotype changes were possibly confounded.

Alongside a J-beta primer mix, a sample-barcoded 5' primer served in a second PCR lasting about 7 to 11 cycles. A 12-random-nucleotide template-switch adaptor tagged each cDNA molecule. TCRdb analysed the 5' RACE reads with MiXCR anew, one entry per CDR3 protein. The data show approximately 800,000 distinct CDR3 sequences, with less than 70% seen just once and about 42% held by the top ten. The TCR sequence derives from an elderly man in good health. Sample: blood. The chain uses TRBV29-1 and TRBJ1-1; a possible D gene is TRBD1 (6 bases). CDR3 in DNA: TGCAGCGTTGCGATAAGGGGGTGGAACACTGAAGCTTTCTTT. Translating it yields CSVAIRGWNTEAFF. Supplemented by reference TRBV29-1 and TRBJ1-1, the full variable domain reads SAVISQKPSRDICQRGTSLTIQCQVDSQVTMMFWYRQQPGQSLTLIATANQGSEATYESGFVIDKFPISRPNLTFSTLTVSNMSPEDSSIYLCSVAIRGWNTEAFFGQGTRLTVV.